This T cell receptor (beta chain) was recorded in a study of technical replicates of blood from a few donors. V lost 3 bases, J lost 3 bases, and 12 bases lay in between. CDR1 is MGHDK, CDR2 SYGVNS, per germline. This CDR3 has 14 amino acids. Clones were read by immunoSEQ multiplex PCR, and TCRdb kept only the in-frame ones, dropping some. The repertoire holds 9,500 to 15,000 clones, with roughly 93% as singletons. This chain links TRBV25-1 with TRBJ2-7; a weak D match, TRBD2 (5 bases). This TCR was recovered from a human donor in good health. The material sequenced was PBMCs. In DNA, the CDR3 is TGTGCCAGCAGTGATAGAGGGAGTGACTACGAGCAGTACTTC. It specifies CASSDRGSDYEQYF.